Listed below are T cell receptor beta chains from one sample, sequenced in a study of metastatic and nonmetastatic thyroid tumors. TCRdb reanalyzed the PCR reads with MiXCR. The sample includes about 33,000 clones, under 14% seen only once; the top ten take 15% to 20%. The sample consisted of blood. These receptors all come from a female donor with papillary thyroid cancer or a benign thyroid nodule (not recorded which). Some clones in this sample may be carry-over from other donors' samples. The CDR3 runs from the conserved cysteine through the conserved F or W. The order of the fields is V gene, J gene, D gene, clone size, CDR3 DNA, CDR3 protein. The D gene is left open where the match is weak. The size entry is marked missing in some rows and otherwise reads once, few, many or a size class.

TRBV4-3	TRBJ1-5	.	many	TGCGCCAGCAGCCAAGTCTTCCAGGCGGGCGGGCCCCAGCATTTT	CASSQVFQAGGPQHF
TRBV28	TRBJ2-2	.	many	TGTGCCAGCAGTCCAAGGGGGACTGGGAACACCGGGGAGCTGTTTTTT	CASSPRGTGNTGELFF
TRBV7-3	TRBJ2-7	TRBD2	many	TGTGCCAGCAGCCCCGTGGGAGGGGCAGGCAGCGGTCCCGCACGCGAGCAGTACTTC	CASSPVGGAGSGPAREQYF
TRBV7-2	TRBJ2-2	.	many	TGTGCCAGCAGCTTAGCGTGGGGGAGCGCCGGGGAGCTGTTTTTT	CASSLAWGSAGELFF
TRBV12-5	TRBJ2-7	.	many	TGTGCTAGTGGTGTTAACTCCTACGAGCAGTACTTC	CASGVNSYEQYF
TRBV7-3	TRBJ1-2	TRBD1	many	TGTGCCAGCAGTGAAACAGGGGAGGGTGGCTACACCTTC	CASSETGEGGYTF
TRBV6-2/TRBV6-3	TRBJ1-1	TRBD1	many	TGTGCCAGCAGCCGCGACAGGGGCACTGAAGCTTTCTTT	CASSRDRGTEAFF
TRBV20-1	TRBJ1-2	TRBD1	many	TGCAGTGCTAGGGAAGGACAGGATGGCTACACCTTC	CSAREGQDGYTF
TRBV12-3/TRBV12-4	TRBJ1-1	.	few	TGTGCCAGCACCTTTGGCGGGACTGAAGCTTTCTTT	CASTFGGTEAFF
TRBV12-3/TRBV12-4	TRBJ1-2	TRBD1	medium-sized	TGTGCCAGCAGTTTACAGGGGGCGTACTATGGCTACACCTTC	CASSLQGAYYGYTF
TRBV6-1	TRBJ1-4	.	many	TGTGCCAGCAGTTCCCTACAGGGTACGGCCGAAAAACTGTTTTTT	CASSSLQGTAEKLFF
TRBV6-5	TRBJ2-3	.	many	TGTGCCAGCAGTTACTTTTCTAGCACAGATACGCAGTATTTT	CASSYFSSTDTQYF
TRBV24-1	TRBJ1-1	.	many	TGTGCCACCAGTGTTCCGGACCCCCGGGGTATAGAAGCTTTCTTT	CATSVPDPRGIEAFF
TRBV7-9	TRBJ2-1	TRBD2	many	TGTGCCAGCAGCGCGGGAGGGACTAGCGGATTACACAATGAGCAGTTCTTC	CASSAGGTSGLHNEQFF
TRBV12-3/TRBV12-4	TRBJ1-1	.	many	TGTGCCAGCAGCCGAGACAGTGACACTGAAGCTTTCTTT	CASSRDSDTEAFF
TRBV27	TRBJ1-1	TRBD1	many	TGTGCCAGCAGTCCTTACAGGGGGGGGTGGACTGAAGCTTTCTTT	CASSPYRGGWTEAFF
TRBV20-1	TRBJ1-2	.	many	TGCAGTGCTAGAGTGGTCGCCGGGGGGGATGGCTACACCTTC	CSARVVAGGDGYTF
TRBV11-3	TRBJ2-1	TRBD2	many	TGTGCCAGCAGCTTAGTCAGCGGGAGGGCCCATGAGCAGTTCTTC	CASSLVSGRAHEQFF
TRBV25-1	TRBJ1-1	.	many	TGTGCCAGCAGTGAATCGGTGAGAGGGGTCACTGAAGCTTTCTTT	CASSESVRGVTEAFF
TRBV11-2	TRBJ2-1	TRBD2	.	TGTGCCAGCAGCTTCGGACTAGCGGGGAACAATGAGCAGTTCTTC	CASSFGLAGNNEQFF
TRBV10-3	TRBJ2-6	.	many	TGTGCCATCAGTGAGTATGGCTCTGGGGCCAACGTCCTGACTTTC	CAISEYGSGANVLTF
TRBV4-2	TRBJ2-2	.	few	TGTGCCAGCAGCCTAGAAGGGGCTTGGGGCGGGGAGCTGTTTTTT	CASSLEGAWGGELFF
TRBV13	TRBJ1-2	.	.	TGTGCCAGCAGCTTAGAGGCAGAAAATGGCTACACCTTC	CASSLEAENGYTF
TRBV5-5	TRBJ2-7	TRBD1	many	TGTGCCAGCAGCTTTGTCCCGGGACAGGGATCCTACGAGCAGTACTTC	CASSFVPGQGSYEQYF
TRBV10-2	TRBJ2-2	.	many	TGCGCCAGCAAGCGACTAGAGGACACCGGGGAGCTGTTTTTT	CASKRLEDTGELFF
TRBV27	TRBJ2-1	TRBD2	many	TGTGCCAGCAGTTTACAGACTAGCGCGGGGGGTGAGCAGTTCTTC	CASSLQTSAGGEQFF
TRBV6-4	TRBJ1-1	.	.	TGTGCCAGCAGGGGATCAGGGGCCGCTGAAGCTTTCTTT	CASRGSGAAEAFF
TRBV20-1	TRBJ2-5	.	many	TGCAGGGCCGCCGGGCTAGGTGAGACCCAGTACTTC	CRAAGLGETQYF
TRBV18	TRBJ2-7	.	many	TGTGCCAGCTCCTCTGGGCGGGACGAGCAGTACTTC	CASSSGRDEQYF
TRBV4-2	TRBJ2-3	TRBD2	many	TGTGCCAGCAGCCCCTATACCACGGCGCGGGAGTGGGGCGGAGATACGCAGTATTTT	CASSPYTTAREWGGDTQYF
TRBV19	TRBJ1-2	TRBD1	many	TGTGCCAGTAGACCGGGACAGTCCTATGGCTACACCTTC	CASRPGQSYGYTF
TRBV5-6	TRBJ2-7	.	.	TGTGCCAGCAGCTTGGCGATAAGCCGGGCCGAGCAGTACTTC	CASSLAISRAEQYF
TRBV6-2/TRBV6-3	TRBJ2-7	.	few	TGTGCCAGCAGTTACTCGGAGGACGTGGGGTACGAGCAGTACTTC	CASSYSEDVGYEQYF
TRBV9	TRBJ1-2	TRBD1	.	TGTGCCAGCAGCGTATCTCCGGGACAGGGGGCGCAGGGCTACACCTTC	CASSVSPGQGAQGYTF
TRBV4-3	TRBJ2-7	.	many	TGCGCCAGCAGCCAAGAAGGGGCCAGGGGAGACGAGCAGTACTTC	CASSQEGARGDEQYF
TRBV7-9	TRBJ2-7	.	many	TGTGCCAGCAGCTTAGAACAGGGAAGGGGCGAGCAGTACTTC	CASSLEQGRGEQYF
TRBV3-1	TRBJ1-1	.	many	TGTGCCAGCAGCCAAGGAGCGACACTGAACACTGAAGCTTTCTTT	CASSQGATLNTEAFF
TRBV7-9	TRBJ2-7	.	many	TGTGCCAGCAGCTCCCCCGTTGGGGCCTACGAGCAGTACTTC	CASSSPVGAYEQYF
TRBV29-1	TRBJ1-2	TRBD1	many	TGCAGCGTCGGACAGGGGAGGGATGGCTACACCTTC	CSVGQGRDGYTF
TRBV9	TRBJ1-3	TRBD1	many	TGTGCCAGCAGCGTAGGTGGACAGGGTTTACACACCATATATTTT	CASSVGGQGLHTIYF
TRBV6-7	TRBJ2-7	.	many	TGTGCCAGCAGTTACCCAATTGCGCAGACGTACGAGCAGTACTTC	CASSYPIAQTYEQYF
TRBV6-1	TRBJ2-7	.	few	TGTGCCACTGAGTTCCCCTCCTACGAGCAGTACTTC	CATEFPSYEQYF
TRBV20-1	TRBJ1-1	TRBD1	many	TGCAGTGCTAGCGTGACAGGGAGCGGCACTGAAGCTTTCTTT	CSASVTGSGTEAFF
TRBV20-1	TRBJ2-2	.	many	TGCAGTGCTAGAGGCCTAGCGAACACCGGGGAGCTGTTTTTT	CSARGLANTGELFF
TRBV20-1	TRBJ2-7	.	many	TGCAGTGCTAGAGATATGGGATACGAGCAGTACTTC	CSARDMGYEQYF
TRBV11-2	TRBJ1-1	.	many	TGTGCCAGCACCCTTACAGGGCTCACTGAAGCTTTCTTT	CASTLTGLTEAFF
TRBV6-2/TRBV6-3	TRBJ2-1	TRBD2	many	TGTGCCAGCAGTTACTCCGGGACTAGCGACAATGAGCAGTTCTTC	CASSYSGTSDNEQFF
TRBV6-1	TRBJ2-3	TRBD2	few	TGTGCCAGCACACCTACTAGCGTGGGGCTAGATACGCAGTATTTT	CASTPTSVGLDTQYF
TRBV28	TRBJ2-5	TRBD2	many	TGTGCCAGCAGTTCCCCGGGACTAGCGGGGGAGACCCAGTACTTC	CASSSPGLAGETQYF
TRBV12-3/TRBV12-4	TRBJ2-1	.	many	TGTGCCAGCAGTTTAGCGAGCGCATCGAGCTCCTACAATGAGCAGTTCTTC	CASSLASASSSYNEQFF